The 28 T cell receptor beta chains given below trace back to one sample, sequenced in a study of shared clonotypes between healthy human individuals. Sequenced by immunoSEQ multiplex PCR; TCRdb stores in-frame clones only, minus some. The sample yields millions of clones, approximately 94% seen once. The sequenced sample consisted of naive CD4+ T cells sorted from blood. Subset specified: CD45RA+ positively selected. These receptors all stem from a man between 18 and 35 years old in good health.

The chain is built from TRBV19 and TRBJ1-2, with D perhaps TRBD1 (5 bases). Germline-derived CDR1 and CDR2 are LNHDA and SQIVND (reference sequence). The CDR3 has 14 residues. The V and J ends lost 6 bases and 6 bases respectively, with 17 bases between them. CDR3 DNA: TGTGCCAGTAGCCCTGGATGGGGGGGGAATGGCTACACCTTC. As protein: CASSPGWGGNGYTF.

The chain uses TRBV5-8 and TRBJ1-1; tentatively, D is TRBD1 (6 bases). Trimming left V 2 bases short and J 7 bases short, with 12 bases between. CDR1 and CDR2 (germline): SGHTS, YDEGEE. The CDR3 is 13 amino acids. In DNA, the CDR3 is TGTGCCAGCAGCTTCAACAGGGCCGGTGAAGCTTTCTTT. It is translated as CASSFNRAGEAFF.

On this clone: Other DNA sequences of this sample code for an identical CDR3. The chain employs TRBV7-8 and TRBJ1-5, with 8 positions matching TRBD1. This CDR3 region has 15 residues. Germline loops: CDR1 SGHVS, CDR2 FQNEAQ. The junction had 3 bases not matched to a gene; V was cut back by 5 bases and J by 0 bases. The DNA for the CDR3 is TGTGCCAGCAGCCTTGGACAGGGTAGCAATCAGCCCCAGCATTTT. Amino acid sequence: CASSLGQGSNQPQHF.

The chain links TRBV5-4 to TRBJ1-1; D is uncertain. Germline CDR1 is SGHNT and CDR2 is YYREEE (reference sequence). This CDR3 region has 15 residues. Trimming cost V 0 bases and J 0 bases, with 9 bases left between them. This CDR3 reads CASSLGSMLNTEAFF. The CDR3 DNA is TGTGCCAGCAGCTTGGGTTCTATGTTGAACACTGAAGCTTTCTTT. Based on the CDR3 plus reference TRBV5-4 and TRBJ1-1, the full variable domain is ETGVTQSPTHLIKTRGQQVTLRCSSQSGHNTVSWYQQALGQGPQFIFQYYREEENGRGNFPPRFSGLQFPNYSSELNVNALELDDSALYLCASSLGSMLNTEAFFGQGTRLTVV.

The chain is built from TRBV7-8 and TRBJ2-2; 12 bases are shared with TRBD2. The CDR3 sequence is 20 residues long. The trim removed 5 bases at V and 1 base at J, leaving 14 bases unmatched. CDR1 SGHVS and CDR2 FQNEAQ come from the germline V gene. In nucleotides, the CDR3 is TGTGCCAGCAGCGCATACCGACTAGCGGGAGTACAGGGGAACACCGGGGAGCTGTTTTTT. Translation: CASSAYRLAGVQGNTGELFF.

This clone was counted between two and nine times. The chain is built from TRBV9 and TRBJ1-5; 7 nucleotides align to TRBD1. The length of the CDR3 is 14 residues. Germline CDR1 is SGDLS and CDR2 is YYNGEE. Trimming removed 4 bases from V and 1 base from J; junction bases left unmatched: 2. The CDR3 DNA follows: TGTGCCAGCAGCCAGGGACAGAGCAATCAGCCCCAGCATTTT. It yields the protein CASSQGQSNQPQHF.

The chain has TRBV28 and TRBJ2-7; 9 positions match TRBD1. The CDR3 spans 13 residues. Trimming took 6 bases from V and 7 from J; bases not matched to a gene: 7. Looked up from germline, CDR1 is MDHEN and CDR2 is SYDVKM. For the CDR3, the DNA is TGTGCCAGCAGATGGACAGGGGAGGGGGAGCAGTACTTC. This encodes CASRWTGEGEQYF. Supplemented by reference TRBV28 and TRBJ2-7, the full variable domain reads DVKVTQSSRYLVKRTGEKVFLECVQDMDHENMFWYRQDPGLGLRLIYFSYDVKMKEKGDIPEGYSVSREKKERFSLILESASTNQTSMYLCASRWTGEGEQYFGPGTRLTVT.

This chain uses TRBV4-3 with TRBJ2-5; 10 bases map to TRBD2. This CDR3 has 18 residues. The junction had 8 bases not matched to a gene; V was cut back by 0 bases and J by 1 base. Germline V lookup: CDR1 LGHNA, CDR2 YSLEER. As DNA, the CDR3 is TGCGCCAGCAGCCAAGATTTGCTAGCGGGAGTCCGCCAAGAGACCCAGTACTTC. It is translated as CASSQDLLAGVRQETQYF.

The rearrangement uses TRBV30 and TRBJ2-1; perhaps TRBD1 as D (5 bases). Trimming removed 2 bases from V and 10 bases from J, with 12 bases in between. The CDR3 loop spans 12 amino acids. Germline CDR1 GTSNPN, CDR2 SVGIG (reference sequence). The CDR3 DNA follows: TGTGCCTGGAGTCCACAGGTGGTAGAGCAGTTCTTC. It is translated as CAWSPQVVEQFF.

Here the CDR3 DNA reads TGTGCCAGCAGTGTGGGACTAGCGGGCTACGAGCAGTACTTC. It specifies CASSVGLAGYEQYF. V usage is TRBV6-1 and J usage is TRBJ2-7; 12 bases align to TRBD2. The CDR3 loop spans 14 amino acids. V lost 4 bases to trimming and J lost 3 bases; unmatched junction nucleotides: 1. Germline V gene lookup returns CDR1 MNHNS and CDR2 SASEGT.

Notes on this clone: The same CDR3 also results from other DNA sequences found in this sample. The chain uses TRBV6-5 and TRBJ2-7; D remains unclear. The CDR3 length is 12 residues. Trimming stripped 6 bases from V and 4 bases from J, with 10 bases between. Germline CDR1 reads MNHEY; CDR2 reads SVGAGI. The CDR3 region is CASSSGVYEQYF. CDR3 nucleotides: TGTGCCAGCAGCTCTGGAGTATACGAGCAGTACTTC.

This rearrangement joins TRBV2 to TRBJ1-2, with TRBD1 as a possible D gene (6 bases). CDR1 SNHLY and CDR2 FYNNEI come from the germline V gene. The CDR3 runs to 13 residues. Trimming left V 6 bases short and J 4 bases short, with 12 bases between. CDR3 in amino acids: CASRTQGAYGYTF. CDR3 sequence (DNA): TGTGCCAGCAGGACACAGGGAGCCTATGGCTACACCTTC.

This clone appeared a single time. The gene calls are TRBV6-5 and TRBJ2-5, with D hard to call. Trimming removed 7 bases at V and 1 base at J, with 10 bases between. Germline-derived CDR1 and CDR2 are MNHEY and SVGAGI. There are 13 residues in the CDR3. The CDR3 protein is CASKTASQETQYF. The CDR3 bases are TGTGCCAGCAAAACAGCCTCCCAAGAGACCCAGTACTTC.

In its sample, this clone was seen a few times. The rearrangement links TRBV6-1 to TRBJ1-1; 7 nucleotides agree with TRBD1. The CDR3 covers 12 residues. V shed 6 bases, J shed 8 bases, and the junction held 6 bases outside the gene matches. The germline gives CDR1 MNHNS, CDR2 SASEGT. CDR3 nucleotides: TGTGCCAGCAGCCGACAGGGTATAGAAGCTTTCTTT. Translating it yields CASSRQGIEAFF.

The CDR3 spells CASSVGLAIFTDTQYF. CDR3 DNA sequence: TGTGCCAGCAGCGTGGGACTAGCGATATTCACAGATACGCAGTATTTT. The rearrangement joins TRBV5-8 to TRBJ2-3; 10 positions agree with TRBD2. V lost 4 bases, J lost 2 bases, and 7 bases stayed unmatched. CDR3 length equals 16 residues. Germline loops: CDR1 SGHTS, CDR2 YDEGEE.

The V call is TRBV9, the J call TRBJ1-1; no clear D. Germline V lookup: CDR1 SGDLS, CDR2 YYNGEE. The CDR3 totals 16 residues. V dropped 0 bases and J dropped 3 bases, with 15 bases sitting between them. DNA for the CDR3: TGTGCCAGCAGCGTAGGGAACGGAGGGAGAGACACTGAAGCTTTCTTT. This sequence encodes CASSVGNGGRDTEAFF.

The genes are TRBV4-1 and TRBJ2-2; 10 bases line up with TRBD2. The germline V gene has CDR1 MGHRA and CDR2 YSYEKL. The CDR3 runs 15 residues. V was pared by 4 bases and J by 3 bases, with 2 bases of the junction left unmatched. The CDR3 DNA reads TGCGCCAGCAGCCGGGGGACTAGCGACACCGGGGAGCTGTTTTTT. Its protein is CASSRGTSDTGELFF.

The chain has TRBV19 and TRBJ2-7; 8 bases match TRBD1. CDR3 size: 14 residues. Germline V gene sequence: CDR1 LNHDA, CDR2 SQIVND (reference sequence). Trimming cost V 4 bases and J 3 bases; bases outside gene matches: 5. For the CDR3, the DNA is TGTGCCAGTAGTACATCAGGGGGCTACTACGAGCAGTACTTC. Its translation: CASSTSGGYYEQYF.

The sample holds a few counts of this clone. The DNA of the CDR3 is TGCGCCAGCACTGCGGGGGCCGGACAGCCCCAGCATTTT. Amino acid sequence: CASTAGAGQPQHF. The chain employs TRBV10-2 and TRBJ1-5, with a tentative D call TRBD1 (6 bases). CDR1 is WSHSY and CDR2 is SAAADI in the germline V gene. Between the trimmed V and J ends, which lost 7 bases and 7 bases, there was a span of 14 bases. The CDR3 consists of 13 residues.

Of note for this clone: Different DNA sequences within this sample yield the same CDR3. The V gene is TRBV2, the J gene TRBJ2-3; TRBD2 might be the D (6 bases). The CDR3 runs to 15 residues. The V and J ends lost 3 bases and 1 base respectively, with 11 bases between them. Germline values: CDR1 SNHLY, CDR2 FYNNEI. CDR3 coding DNA: TGTGCCAGCAGTGAGGAGCGGGTGGGCACAGATACGCAGTATTTT. Protein: CASSEERVGTDTQYF. The entire variable domain, with the rest obtained from reference TRBV2 and TRBJ2-3, is as follows: EPEVTQTPSHQVTQMGQEVILRCVPISNHLYFYWYRQILGQKVEFLVSFYNNEISEKSEIFDDQFSVERPDGSNFTLKIRSTKLEDSAMYFCASSEERVGTDTQYFGPGTRLTVL.

This chain uses TRBV29-1 with TRBJ2-5, with 8 bases identical to TRBD1. The CDR3 covers 13 residues. The V gene end was trimmed by 7 bases and the J gene end by 5 bases; junction bases not matched to a gene: 9. Germline CDR1 reads SQVTM; CDR2 reads ANQGSEA. CDR3 nucleotide sequence: TGCAGCGCCCGGACAGGGAAGAGGGAGACCCAGTACTTC. It is translated as CSARTGKRETQYF.

This chain links TRBV10-3 with TRBJ2-7; 8 bases are shared with TRBD1. The CDR3 contains 15 residues. Germline V gene data show CDR1 as ENHRY and CDR2 as SYGVKD. Trimming took 6 bases from V and 3 from J; bases not matched to a gene: 10. This CDR3 is CAIRGSTGAYYEQYF. The CDR3 DNA sequence: TGTGCCATCAGGGGGTCGACAGGGGCCTACTACGAGCAGTACTTC.

The chain links TRBV9 to TRBJ2-5, with TRBD1 matching over 8 bases. The V gene end was trimmed by 2 bases and the J gene end by 4 bases; junction bases not matched to a gene: 4. Per the germline V gene, CDR1 is SGDLS and CDR2 is YYNGEE. The CDR3 length is 14 residues. CDR3 sequence (DNA): TGTGCCAGCAGCGTCCGAGGACAGGGAGAGACCCAGTACTTC. Translation: CASSVRGQGETQYF. The variable domain in full, with the rest retrieved from reference TRBV9 and TRBJ2-5, is DSGVTQTPKHLITATGQRVTLRCSPRSGDLSVYWYQQSLDQGLQFLIQYYNGEERAKGNILERFSAQQFPDLHSELNLSSLELGDSALYFCASSVRGQGETQYFGPGTRLLVL.

This clone was counted a single time. V is TRBV5-1 and J is TRBJ2-2; TRBD2 might be the D (6 bases). This CDR3 region has 16 residues. Trimming took 5 bases from V and 0 from J, leaving 14 bases between them. The germline V gene encodes CDR1 SGHRS and CDR2 YFSETQ. The CDR3 DNA reads TGCGCCAGCAGTTGGGGAGGAATCGCGAACACCGGGGAGCTGTTTTTT. This codes for CASSWGGIANTGELFF.

The V and J genes are TRBV5-1 and TRBJ2-7, with 8 bases fitting TRBD1. CDR3 length: 15 amino acids. CDR1 is SGHRS, CDR2 YFSETQ, per germline. The J segment lost 7 bases and the V segment lost 3 bases, leaving 12 bases of the junction unmatched. The CDR3 reads CASSWARQGLGEQYF. The CDR3 DNA reads TGCGCCAGCAGCTGGGCACGACAGGGGCTGGGGGAGCAGTACTTC.

The chain employs TRBV6-5 and TRBJ1-2, with 12 bases lining up with TRBD1. The CDR3 runs 16 residues. In germline, CDR1 is MNHEY, CDR2 SVGAGI. The V and J ends lost 2 bases and 4 bases, in that order; junction bases with no gene match: 5. In DNA, the CDR3 is TGTGCCAGCAGTTACAAGGGACAGGGGGCGACCTATGGCTACACCTTC. Protein sequence: CASSYKGQGATYGYTF.

This clone was counted a single time. Written as DNA, the CDR3 is TGTGCCAGTAGTCCACCTCGGGACAGGGGCAATCAGCCCCAGCATTTT. This codes for CASSPPRDRGNQPQHF. V is TRBV19 and J is TRBJ1-5, with 9 bases lining up with TRBD1. This CDR3 has 16 amino acids. Germline assignment: CDR1 LNHDA and CDR2 SQIVND (reference sequence). Trimming cost V 5 bases and J 2 bases; bases outside gene matches: 7.

The genes are TRBV6-5 and TRBJ2-1, with 9 bases lining up with TRBD1. Germline CDR1 and CDR2: MNHEY and SVGAGI. The length of the CDR3 is 15 residues. J lost 4 bases, V lost 8 bases, and 9 bases had no gene match. CDR3 amino acids: CASGTPDRGYNEQFF. CDR3 bases: TGTGCCAGCGGCACACCGGACAGGGGTTACAATGAGCAGTTCTTC.